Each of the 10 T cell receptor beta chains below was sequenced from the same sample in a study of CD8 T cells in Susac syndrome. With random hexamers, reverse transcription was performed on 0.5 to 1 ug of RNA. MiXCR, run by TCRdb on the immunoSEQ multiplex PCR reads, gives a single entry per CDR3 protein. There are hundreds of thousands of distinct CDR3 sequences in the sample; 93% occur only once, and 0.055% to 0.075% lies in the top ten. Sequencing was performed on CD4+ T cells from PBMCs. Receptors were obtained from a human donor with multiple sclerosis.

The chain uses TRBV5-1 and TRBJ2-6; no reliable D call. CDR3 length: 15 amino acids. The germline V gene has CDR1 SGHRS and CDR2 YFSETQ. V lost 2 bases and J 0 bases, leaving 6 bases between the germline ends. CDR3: CASSFSLSGANVLTF. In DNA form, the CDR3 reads TGCGCCAGCAGCTTTTCCCTCTCTGGGGCCAACGTCCTGACTTTC.

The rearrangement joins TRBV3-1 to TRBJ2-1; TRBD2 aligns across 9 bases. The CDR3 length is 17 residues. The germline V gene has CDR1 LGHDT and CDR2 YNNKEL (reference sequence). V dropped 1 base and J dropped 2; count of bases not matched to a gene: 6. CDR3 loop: CASSQALAGGPYNEQFF. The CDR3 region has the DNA TGTGCCAGCAGCCAAGCGCTCGCGGGGGGGCCCTACAATGAGCAGTTCTTC.

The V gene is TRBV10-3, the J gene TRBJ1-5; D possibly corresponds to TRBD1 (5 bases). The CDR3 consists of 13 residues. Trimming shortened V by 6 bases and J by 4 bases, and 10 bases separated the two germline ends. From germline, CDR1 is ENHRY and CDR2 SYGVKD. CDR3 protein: CAISGTTNQPQHF. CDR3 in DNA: TGTGCCATCAGCGGGACTACGAATCAGCCCCAGCATTTT.

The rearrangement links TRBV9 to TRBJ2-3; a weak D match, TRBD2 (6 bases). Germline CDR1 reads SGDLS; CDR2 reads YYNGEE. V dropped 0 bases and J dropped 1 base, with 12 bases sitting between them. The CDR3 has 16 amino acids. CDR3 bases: TGTGCCAGCAGCGTAGGTCGGGGGAGCGGCACAGATACGCAGTATTTT. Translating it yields CASSVGRGSGTDTQYF. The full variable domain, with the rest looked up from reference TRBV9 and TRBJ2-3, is DSGVTQTPKHLITATGQRVTLRCSPRSGDLSVYWYQQSLDQGLQFLIQYYNGEERAKGNILERFSAQQFPDLHSELNLSSLELGDSALYFCASSVGRGSGTDTQYFGPGTRLTVL.

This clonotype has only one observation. CDR3 sequence reads: CAWSDSPGQGEKLFF. CDR3 DNA sequence: TGTGCCTGGAGTGACAGCCCGGGACAGGGTGAAAAACTGTTTTTT. The chain uses TRBV30 and TRBJ1-4; 9 nucleotides line up with TRBD1. This CDR3 has 15 residues. Looked up from germline, CDR1 is GTSNPN and CDR2 is SVGIG (reference sequence). V lost 1 base to trimming and J lost 7 bases; unmatched junction nucleotides: 7. The full variable domain, completed using reference TRBV30 and TRBJ1-4, is SQTIHQWPATLVQPVGSPLSLECTVEGTSNPNLYWYRQAAGRGLQLLFYSVGIGQISSEVPQNLSASRPQDRQFILSSKKLLLSDSGFYLCAWSDSPGQGEKLFFGSGTQLSVL.

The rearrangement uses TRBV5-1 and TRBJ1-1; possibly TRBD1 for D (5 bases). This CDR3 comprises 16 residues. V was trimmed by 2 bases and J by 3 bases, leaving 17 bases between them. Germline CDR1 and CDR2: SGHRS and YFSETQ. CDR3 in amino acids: CASSLLRDSGDTEAFF. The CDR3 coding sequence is TGCGCCAGCAGCTTACTCCGGGACTCTGGAGACACTGAAGCTTTCTTT.

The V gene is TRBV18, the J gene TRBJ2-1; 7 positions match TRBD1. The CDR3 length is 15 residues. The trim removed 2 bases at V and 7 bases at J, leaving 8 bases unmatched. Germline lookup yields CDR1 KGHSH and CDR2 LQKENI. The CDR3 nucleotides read TGTGCCAGCTCACCAAAACAGGGGTCTAGGAATGAGCAGTTCTTC. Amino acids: CASSPKQGSRNEQFF.

CDR3: CASSPSRQSYGYTF. The CDR3 DNA sequence: TGTGCCAGCAGCCCGAGCCGGCAGAGCTATGGCTACACCTTC. V usage is TRBV11-2 and J usage is TRBJ1-2, with D hard to call. V was clipped by 5 bases and J by 4 bases, with 14 bases between them. Germline lookup yields CDR1 SGHAT and CDR2 FQNNGV. The CDR3 extends over 14 amino acids.

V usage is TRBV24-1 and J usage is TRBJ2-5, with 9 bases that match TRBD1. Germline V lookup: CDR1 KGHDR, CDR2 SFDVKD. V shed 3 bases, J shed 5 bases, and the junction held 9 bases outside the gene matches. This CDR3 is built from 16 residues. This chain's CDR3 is CATSDATGTGWETQYF. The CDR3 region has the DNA TGTGCCACCAGTGATGCTACCGGGACAGGGTGGGAGACCCAGTACTTC.

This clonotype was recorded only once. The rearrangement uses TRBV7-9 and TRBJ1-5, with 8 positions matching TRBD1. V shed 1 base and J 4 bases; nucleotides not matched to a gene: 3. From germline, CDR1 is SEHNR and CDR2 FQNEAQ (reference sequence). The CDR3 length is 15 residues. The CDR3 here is CASSLGRQGNQPQHF. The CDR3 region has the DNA TGTGCCAGCAGCTTAGGGAGACAGGGGAATCAGCCCCAGCATTTT.